A selection of T cell receptor beta chains follows, all from one sample in a study of post-analysis software for immune sequencing data. One entry per CDR3 protein results from TCRdb running MiXCR on the PCR reads. The table lists about 820,000 distinct CDR3 sequences, about 50% of them singletons. The sample consisted of blood. The source is a girl between 10 and 17 years old with multiple sclerosis. CDR3s include the opening cysteine and the closing phenylalanine or tryptophan. The order of the fields is clone size, V gene, CDR3 protein. Rows give clone size only sometimes, using once, few, many, or a class for an expanded clone.

clone size: few
V gene: TRBV3-1
CDR3 protein: CASSQGLAGGPAYEQYF

clone size: .
V gene: TRBV3-1
CDR3 protein: CASSHLPRGDFYEQYF

clone size: .
V gene: TRBV10-3
CDR3 protein: CAISESHYGYTF

clone size: .
V gene: TRBV20-1
CDR3 protein: CSARAGEEFYEQYF

clone size: few
V gene: TRBV15
CDR3 protein: CATSPRTTHEQYF

clone size: .
V gene: TRBV3-1
CDR3 protein: CASTPSRSRLYNEQFF

clone size: .
V gene: TRBV7-9
CDR3 protein: CASSLAPGQGLVDYGYTF

clone size: .
V gene: TRBV7-2
CDR3 protein: CASSLARADGTDTQYF

clone size: .
V gene: TRBV29-1
CDR3 protein: CSVEFDNYGYTF

clone size: .
V gene: TRBV5-5
CDR3 protein: CASSLVGLGQETQYF

clone size: .
V gene: TRBV5-1
CDR3 protein: CASSLAGWGSYEQYF

clone size: .
V gene: TRBV24-1
CDR3 protein: CATRQGARTEAFF

clone size: .
V gene: TRBV20-1
CDR3 protein: CSARSPGLAYNEQFF

clone size: .
V gene: TRBV7-9
CDR3 protein: CASSLRSTGDEQYF

clone size: .
V gene: TRBV20-1
CDR3 protein: CSARGRTSGANVRTF

clone size: .
V gene: TRBV27
CDR3 protein: CASRSRPGTFAYNGQFF

clone size: .
V gene: TRBV27
CDR3 protein: CASSLLGLAVPYEQYF

clone size: .
V gene: TRBV29-1
CDR3 protein: CSALLTDTQYF

clone size: .
V gene: TRBV11-2
CDR3 protein: CASSLIPISPNNEQFF

clone size: .
V gene: TRBV24-1
CDR3 protein: CATSDSGTPAADNGQFF

clone size: .
V gene: TRBV7-9
CDR3 protein: CASSPTVEYGYTF

clone size: .
V gene: TRBV29-1
CDR3 protein: CSVGQTGGFNYGYTF

clone size: .
V gene: TRBV5-1
CDR3 protein: CASSLERMAKNIQYF

clone size: .
V gene: TRBV12-3/TRBV12-4
CDR3 protein: CASSPQVAGYNEQFF

clone size: few
V gene: TRBV7-6
CDR3 protein: CASRKLAGGVNEQFF

clone size: few
V gene: TRBV10-3
CDR3 protein: CAISESIGGLNGYTF

clone size: .
V gene: TRBV20-1
CDR3 protein: CSARSGGRYEQYF

clone size: few
V gene: TRBV29-1
CDR3 protein: CSVGSMGSNQPQHF

clone size: .
V gene: TRBV7-3
CDR3 protein: CASSSQTRSTDTQYF

clone size: many
V gene: TRBV19
CDR3 protein: CASSPGLAGGPSTDTQYF

clone size: .
V gene: TRBV20-1
CDR3 protein: CSASGSFSYEQYF

clone size: once
V gene: TRBV7-2
CDR3 protein: CASSTDSRVREQYF

clone size: .
V gene: TRBV6-5
CDR3 protein: CASSYRPWTASSGANVLTF

clone size: .
V gene: TRBV12-3/TRBV12-4
CDR3 protein: CASSLNQGSEAFF

clone size: .
V gene: TRBV20-1
CDR3 protein: CSASWGDRNQPQYF

clone size: .
V gene: TRBV6-1
CDR3 protein: CASSKLAGGTETQYF